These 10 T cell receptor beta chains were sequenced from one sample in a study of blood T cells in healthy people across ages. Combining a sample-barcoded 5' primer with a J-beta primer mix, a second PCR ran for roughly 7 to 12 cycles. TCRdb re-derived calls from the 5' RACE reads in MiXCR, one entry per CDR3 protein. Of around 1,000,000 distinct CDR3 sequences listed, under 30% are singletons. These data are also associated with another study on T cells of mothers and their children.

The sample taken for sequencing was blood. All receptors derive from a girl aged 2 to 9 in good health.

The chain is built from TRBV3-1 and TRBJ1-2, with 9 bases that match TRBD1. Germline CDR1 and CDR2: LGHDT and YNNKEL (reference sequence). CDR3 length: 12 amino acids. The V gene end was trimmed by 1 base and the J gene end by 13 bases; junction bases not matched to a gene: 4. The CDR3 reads CASSQGDRAVTF. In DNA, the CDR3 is TGTGCCAGCAGCCAAGGGGACAGGGCCGTCACCTTC.

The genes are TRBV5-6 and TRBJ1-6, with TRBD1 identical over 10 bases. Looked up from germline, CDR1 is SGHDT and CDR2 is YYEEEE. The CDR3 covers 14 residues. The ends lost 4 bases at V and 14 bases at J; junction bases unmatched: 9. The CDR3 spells CASSRDRGKVALHF. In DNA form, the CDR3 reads TGTGCCAGCAGCCGGGACAGGGGAAAGGTAGCCCTCCACTTT.

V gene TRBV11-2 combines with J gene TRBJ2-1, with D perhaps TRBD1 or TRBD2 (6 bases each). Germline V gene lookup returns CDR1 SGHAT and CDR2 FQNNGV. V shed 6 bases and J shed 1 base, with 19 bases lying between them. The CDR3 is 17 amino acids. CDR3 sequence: CASRNLGGTLSYNEQFF. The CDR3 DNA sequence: TGTGCCAGCAGAAATCTAGGCGGGACACTTTCCTACAATGAGCAGTTCTTC.

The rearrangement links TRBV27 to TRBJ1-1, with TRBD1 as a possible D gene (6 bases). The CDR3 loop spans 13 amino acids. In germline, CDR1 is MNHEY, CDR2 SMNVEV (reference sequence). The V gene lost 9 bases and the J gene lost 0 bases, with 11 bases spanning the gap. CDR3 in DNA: TGTGCCAGTGGGGGCATCCTGAACACTGAAGCTTTCTTT. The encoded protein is CASGGILNTEAFF.

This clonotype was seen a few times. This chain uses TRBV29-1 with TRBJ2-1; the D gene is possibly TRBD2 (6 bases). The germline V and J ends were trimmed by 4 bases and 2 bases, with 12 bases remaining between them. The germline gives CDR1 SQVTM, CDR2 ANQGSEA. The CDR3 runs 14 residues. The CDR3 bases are TGCAGCGTTGTATACTCTAGCGCCTACAATGAGCAGTTCTTC. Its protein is CSVVYSSAYNEQFF.

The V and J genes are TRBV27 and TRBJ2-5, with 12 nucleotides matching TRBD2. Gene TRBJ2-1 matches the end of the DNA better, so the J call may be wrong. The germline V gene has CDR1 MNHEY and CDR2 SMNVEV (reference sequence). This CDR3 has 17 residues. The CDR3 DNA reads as TGTGCCAGCTGCTCCTGGACTAGCGGGGACCTCTACAATGAGCAGTTCTTC. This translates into CASCSWTSGDLYNEQFF.

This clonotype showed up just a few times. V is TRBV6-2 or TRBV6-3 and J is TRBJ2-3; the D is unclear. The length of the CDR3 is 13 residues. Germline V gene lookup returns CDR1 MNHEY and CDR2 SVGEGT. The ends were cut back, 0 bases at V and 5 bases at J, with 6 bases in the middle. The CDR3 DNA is TGTGCCAGCAGTTACTCCGGGTTAGATACGCAGTATTTT. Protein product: CASSYSGLDTQYF.

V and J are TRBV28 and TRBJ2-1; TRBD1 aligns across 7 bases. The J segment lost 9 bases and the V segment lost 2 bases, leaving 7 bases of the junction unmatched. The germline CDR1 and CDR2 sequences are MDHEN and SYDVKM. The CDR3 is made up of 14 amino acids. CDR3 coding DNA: TGTGCCAGCAGTTTAACCTCAGGGGGAAGTGAGCAGTTCTTC. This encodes CASSLTSGGSEQFF.

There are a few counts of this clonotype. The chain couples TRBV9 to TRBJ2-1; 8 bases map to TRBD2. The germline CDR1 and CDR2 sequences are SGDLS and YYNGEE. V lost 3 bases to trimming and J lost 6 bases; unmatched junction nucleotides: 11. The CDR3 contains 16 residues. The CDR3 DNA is TGTGCCAGCAGCGAGCAGGGACTAGAGACAACCAATGAGCAGTTCTTC. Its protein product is CASSEQGLETTNEQFF.

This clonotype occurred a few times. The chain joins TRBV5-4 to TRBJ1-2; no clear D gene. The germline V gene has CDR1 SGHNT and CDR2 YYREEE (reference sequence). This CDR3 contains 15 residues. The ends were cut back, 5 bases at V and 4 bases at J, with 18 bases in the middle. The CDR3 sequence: CASSLSGDRRYGYTF. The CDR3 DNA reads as TGTGCCAGCAGTCTATCGGGTGACCGACGCTATGGCTACACCTTC.